This T cell receptor (beta chain) was observed in a study of blood T cell repertoires in COVID-19. Study background: The United States, Italy and Spain were the sources of the acute and convalescent COVID-19 samples.

This CDR3 has 14 amino acids. Germline CDR1 and CDR2: SGHRS and YFSETQ. Trimming stripped 4 bases from V and 5 bases from J, with 15 bases between. Those who participated ranged in age from roughly 18 to 90 years and resided in about two dozen US areas. Authors' processing steps: Nucleated cell number was recorded as an estimate derived from reference gene primer amplification. Sequencing was performed with immunoSEQ multiplex PCR; in TCRdb, only in-frame clones are kept and a portion is missing. D and trimming come from the DNA, and the V and J calls and clone size come from that table. The profile shows 100,000 to 150,000 clones, around 84% of them singletons.

The sample taken for sequencing was PBMCs or T cells enriched from blood (not recorded which). The rearrangement links TRBV5-1 to TRBJ1-1; TRBD1 is a possible D gene (5 bases). The receptor was derived from a man between 35 and 55 years old with acute COVID-19. The DNA of the CDR3 is TGCGCCAGCAGCGTGCCCAGGGATAGGACTGAAGCTTTCTTT. It yields the protein CASSVPRDRTEAFF.